The clone carrying this T cell receptor beta chain was counted ten times or more. Its target is unknown. Axillary draining lymph nodes of breast cancer patients supplied the node samples. Trimming pared 4 bases from V and 1 base from J, leaving 8 bases between. Germline V lookup: CDR1 SGHDN, CDR2 FVKESK. CDR3 length: 13 amino acids. This record belongs to a study of breast tumors, draining lymph nodes, adjacent tissues. The study, taken as a whole, reports: Tumor repertoires ranked between lymph nodes and nontumor tissue in diversity, with V and J gene preferences.

TCRdb reprocessed the multiplex PCR reads with MiXCR, giving one entry per CDR3 protein. This sample yields 150,000 to 200,000 distinct CDR3 sequences, of which roughly 30% are seen a single time; roughly 4.3% belongs to the top ten. This receptor was obtained from a female donor with breast cancer. Some clones in this sample may be carry-over from other donors' samples. The genes are TRBV14 and TRBJ2-7; D is undetermined. Source material: axillary lymph node tissue. The chain's CDR3 is CASSLLGSYEQYF. The CDR3 DNA follows: TGTGCCAGCAGCCTACTTGGGTCCTACGAGCAGTACTTC.